This T cell receptor (beta chain) comes out of a study of early T cells in non-severe SARS-CoV-2 infection. Germline loops: CDR1 MGHRA, CDR2 YSYEKL. J was trimmed by 2 bases and V by 1 base; bases with no gene match: 12. The CDR3 totals 18 residues. TCRdb re-called the 5' RACE reads with MiXCR, one entry per CDR3 protein. The profile shows about 58,000 distinct CDR3 sequences, approximately 11% of them singletons. V and J are TRBV4-1 and TRBJ2-3, with 7 bases fitting TRBD2. The TCR originated in an adult who was a healthcare worker with PCR-confirmed SARS-CoV-2 infection or an uninfected control (not recorded which). The sequencing input was whole blood. The CDR3 reads CASSQGGRSAGLTDTQYF. The CDR3 coding sequence is TGCGCCAGCAGCCAAGGGGGCCGATCAGCGGGGCTCACAGATACGCAGTATTTT.